A selection of T cell receptor beta chains follows, all from one sample in a study of shared clonotypes between healthy human individuals. Assay used: immunoSEQ multiplex PCR; TCRdb lists only in-frame clones, some missing. The sample has around 2,000,000 clones; about 94% are singletons. Sequenced: naive CD8+ T cells sorted from blood. The receptors stem from a man younger than 35 in good health. Each CDR3 is given with its conserved first and last residue. The D gene is left open where the match is weak. The size field is filled for only some rows; it gives once, few, many or a size class.

d_gene	v_gene	j_gene	abundance	CDR3nt	CDR3aa
NA	TRBV7-9	TRBJ1-3	NA	TGTGCCAGCAGATCTCAAGCCCACCAAGAGCCGCTCTCTGGAAACACCATATATTTT	CASRSQAHQEPLSGNTIYF
NA	TRBV27	TRBJ2-2	NA	TGTGCCAGCAGTTCCCTTTTGTCCGGGGCGAACACCGGGGAGCTGTTTTTT	CASSSLLSGANTGELFF
NA	TRBV7-9	TRBJ2-2	NA	TGTGCCAGCAGCTTTGAGGGGGACACCGGGGAGCTGTTTTTT	CASSFEGDTGELFF
NA	TRBV14	TRBJ1-2	NA	TGTGCCAGCAGCCAAGATCCCAGATTCGCTGGCTACACCTTC	CASSQDPRFAGYTF
TRBD1	TRBV7-9	TRBJ2-7	NA	TGTGCCAGCAGCAGACAGGGGTCCCACGAGCAGTACTTC	CASSRQGSHEQYF
TRBD2	TRBV7-3	TRBJ2-1	NA	TGTGCCAGCAGCTTATCTAGCGGGGGGTCGGAGCAGTTCTTC	CASSLSSGGSEQFF
NA	TRBV4-1	TRBJ1-1	NA	TGCGCCAGCAGCCAAATGATTTACACTGAAGCTTTCTTT	CASSQMIYTEAFF
NA	TRBV29-1	TRBJ2-2	NA	TGCAGCGTTGAAGTGTTGGGGGGAGGCACCGGGGAGCTGTTTTTT	CSVEVLGGGTGELFF
NA	TRBV10-2	TRBJ2-2	NA	TGCGCCAGCAGTGGAGGCAGACTGAACACCGGGGAGCTGTTTTTT	CASSGGRLNTGELFF
NA	TRBV28	TRBJ2-7	NA	TGTGCCAGCAGTCCCTCCGTAGGTTCCTACGAGCAGTACTTC	CASSPSVGSYEQYF
NA	TRBV2	TRBJ2-7	NA	TGTGCCAGCAGGGGGGGACCGCTCCCCTCCTACGAGCAGTACTTC	CASRGGPLPSYEQYF
NA	TRBV7-2	TRBJ2-3	NA	TGTGCCAGCAGCCCCTTCGTTTCAGATACGCAGTATTTT	CASSPFVSDTQYF
NA	TRBV11-2	TRBJ2-7	NA	TGTGCCAGCAGCTTAGTAAGGTCATACGAGCAGTACTTC	CASSLVRSYEQYF
NA	TRBV7-9	TRBJ2-1	NA	TGTGCCAGCAGACCCCCAGGCTCCACCGCACCTGAGCAGTTCTTC	CASRPPGSTAPEQFF
NA	TRBV7-9	TRBJ1-2	NA	TGTGCCAGCAGCTACGGACAGTCTGGCTACACCTTC	CASSYGQSGYTF
NA	TRBV7-9	TRBJ2-7	NA	TGTGCCAGCAGCCCAGCCGGGCCGTCCTACGAGCAGTACTTC	CASSPAGPSYEQYF
TRBD1	TRBV10-3	TRBJ1-2	NA	TGTGCCATCAGTGATGAGTTATGGGGACAGAACTATGGCTACACCTTC	CAISDELWGQNYGYTF
NA	TRBV28	TRBJ1-3	NA	TGTGCCAGCAGGCAACAGCTGGCTGGAAACACCATATATTTT	CASRQQLAGNTIYF
TRBD1	TRBV7-9	TRBJ2-7	NA	TGTGCCAGCAGCACCGAGCTGACAGGGGATGGCGAGCAGTACTTC	CASSTELTGDGEQYF
NA	TRBV30	TRBJ2-1	once	TGTGCCTGGAGTGTAGGAGTTGGGTACAATGAGCAGTTCTTC	CAWSVGVGYNEQFF
TRBD2	TRBV19	TRBJ2-1	NA	TGTGCCAGTAGTAGCGGGAGATCCAATGAGCAGTTCTTC	CASSSGRSNEQFF
TRBD1	TRBV28	TRBJ2-1	NA	TGTGCCAGCAGCCCCATACCGGACAGGTTCAATGAGCAGTTCTTC	CASSPIPDRFNEQFF
NA	TRBV7-7	TRBJ2-1	NA	TGTGCTAGCAGCTTAACCGCGGGGTATGAGCAGTTCTTC	CASSLTAGYEQFF
NA	TRBV28	TRBJ2-7	NA	TGTGCCAGCAGTTTACGGGGGCGCAACGAGCAGTACTTC	CASSLRGRNEQYF
TRBD1	TRBV30	TRBJ2-1	NA	TGTGCCTGGAGTGTGGAGACAGGGGGCAGTTACAATGAGCAGTTCTTC	CAWSVETGGSYNEQFF
TRBD1	TRBV4-1	TRBJ1-5	NA	TGCGCCAGCAGCCCCACAGGGGGGCTTCAGCCCCAGCATTTT	CASSPTGGLQPQHF
TRBD1	TRBV28	TRBJ1-1	once	TGTGCCAGCAGCCCTAAACAGGGGGAGGACACTGAAGCTTTCTTT	CASSPKQGEDTEAFF
NA	TRBV7-8	TRBJ2-2	NA	TGTGCCAGCAGCCCGCGGAACACCGGGGAGCTGTTTTTT	CASSPRNTGELFF
TRBD1	TRBV30	TRBJ2-2	NA	TGTGCCTGGGATGACCGGGACAGGGTAGAAACCGGGGAGCTGTTTTTT	CAWDDRDRVETGELFF
NA	TRBV4-2	TRBJ1-1	NA	TGTGCCAGCAGCCGCGGGACTGAAGCTTTCTTT	CASSRGTEAFF
NA	TRBV4-1	TRBJ2-3	NA	TGCGCCAGCAGCCAAGGGGTACCCACGGATACGCAGTATTTT	CASSQGVPTDTQYF
NA	TRBV27	TRBJ1-5	NA	TGTGCCAGCAGTTTAGACGGGGGTGGACAGCCCCAGCATTTT	CASSLDGGGQPQHF
NA	TRBV5-1	TRBJ2-7	NA	TGCGCCAGCAGCTTGGCAGGCGGGACCTACGAGCAGTACTTC	CASSLAGGTYEQYF
TRBD1	TRBV28	TRBJ2-2	NA	TGTGCCAGCAGTTCAACAGGGGACACCGGGGAGCTGTTTTTT	CASSSTGDTGELFF
TRBD1	TRBV10-2	TRBJ2-7	NA	TGCGCCAGCAGTGTTGGACAGGGGACTTCCTACGAGCAGTACTTC	CASSVGQGTSYEQYF
TRBD1	TRBV2	TRBJ2-2	NA	TGTGCCAGCGGGACAGGGGGCCCCGGGGAGCTGTTTTTT	CASGTGGPGELFF
NA	TRBV19	TRBJ1-6	NA	TGTGCCAGTAGTATACCCGGATATAATTCACCCCTCCACTTT	CASSIPGYNSPLHF
TRBD1	TRBV27	TRBJ2-7	NA	TGTGCCAGCAGCATCTCCGGGACAGGGAACTACGAGCAGTACTTC	CASSISGTGNYEQYF
NA	TRBV27	TRBJ2-7	NA	TGTGCCAGCAGTTTCGGTCCCGGGACAAATTACGAGCAGTACTTC	CASSFGPGTNYEQYF
TRBD2	TRBV10-3	TRBJ2-1	NA	TGTGCCATCAGTGAGTCCCCCGGGGGGGCCTTAAATGAGCAGTTCTTC	CAISESPGGALNEQFF
NA	TRBV7-9	TRBJ1-3	NA	TGTGCCAGCAGCCGCGGGGGGACAGGAAACACCATATATTTT	CASSRGGTGNTIYF
NA	TRBV9	TRBJ2-1	once	TGTGCCAGCAGCGTAGGAGGAGGGTCGGCCAATGAGCAGTTCTTC	CASSVGGGSANEQFF
NA	TRBV4-3	TRBJ1-2	NA	TGCGCCAGCAGCCAAGATTATGTCTTCTCGCACCAAAACTATGGCTACACCTTC	CASSQDYVFSHQNYGYTF
NA	TRBV7-6	TRBJ2-7	NA	TGTGCCAGCAGCCCCTTTCAGGGGTCCTACGAGCAGTACTTC	CASSPFQGSYEQYF
NA	TRBV27	TRBJ2-4	NA	TGTGCCAGCAGTGTGCGGGGAGGCAAAAACATTCAGTACTTC	CASSVRGGKNIQYF
TRBD2	TRBV7-7	TRBJ2-1	NA	TGTGCTAGCAGCTTACTGGCGGGGGGAGCTTTAGGCTACAATGAGCAGTTCTTC	CASSLLAGGALGYNEQFF
NA	TRBV10-2	TRBJ1-2	NA	TGCGCCAGCAGTGAACTGCCAACATTAGTAACCAACTATGGCTACACCTTC	CASSELPTLVTNYGYTF
NA	TRBV5-8	TRBJ1-3	once	TGTGCCAGCAGCATCGACCCGGGAGCCTACTCTGGAAACACCATATATTTT	CASSIDPGAYSGNTIYF
NA	TRBV7-9	TRBJ1-2	NA	TGTGCCAGCAGCTACCCATCAGCGGGGGCCGACGGGGATGGCTACACCTTC	CASSYPSAGADGDGYTF
NA	TRBV5-1	TRBJ2-7	NA	TGCGCCAGCAGCTCCCTTTGGGGGGACGAGCAGTACTTC	CASSSLWGDEQYF
NA	TRBV18	TRBJ1-1	NA	TGTGCCAGCTCACCGGAGGATACTGAAGCTTTCTTT	CASSPEDTEAFF
TRBD2	TRBV14	TRBJ2-1	NA	TGTGCCAGCAGCCACGCTAGCGGTGAGCAGTTCTTC	CASSHASGEQFF
TRBD1	TRBV7-9	TRBJ2-2	NA	TGTGCCAGCAGGGGAGGGACAGGGGTGAGCCCCGGGGAGCTGTTTTTT	CASRGGTGVSPGELFF
NA	TRBV21-1	TRBJ1-5	NA	TGTGCCAGCAGCAAGCGGACTCAGGATCAGCCCCAGCATTTT	CASSKRTQDQPQHF
TRBD1	TRBV27	TRBJ1-1	NA	TGTGCCAGCAGTTTAAACAGGGGAGGAACTGAAGCTTTCTTT	CASSLNRGGTEAFF
NA	TRBV27	TRBJ2-7	NA	TGTGCCAGCAGTTTATCGACGGAGGGGAATAACGAGCAGTACTTC	CASSLSTEGNNEQYF
TRBD2	TRBV27	TRBJ2-1	NA	TGTGCCAGCAGGATAGGACTAGCGGGAGTTGATGAGCAGTTCTTC	CASRIGLAGVDEQFF
NA	TRBV10-2	TRBJ2-7	NA	TGCGCCAGCAGTTCGTCCGGAGACTACGAGCAGTACTTC	CASSSSGDYEQYF
TRBD1	TRBV7-2	TRBJ1-4	NA	TGTGCCAGCAGCTTCACAGGGGTAGAAAAACTGTTTTTT	CASSFTGVEKLFF